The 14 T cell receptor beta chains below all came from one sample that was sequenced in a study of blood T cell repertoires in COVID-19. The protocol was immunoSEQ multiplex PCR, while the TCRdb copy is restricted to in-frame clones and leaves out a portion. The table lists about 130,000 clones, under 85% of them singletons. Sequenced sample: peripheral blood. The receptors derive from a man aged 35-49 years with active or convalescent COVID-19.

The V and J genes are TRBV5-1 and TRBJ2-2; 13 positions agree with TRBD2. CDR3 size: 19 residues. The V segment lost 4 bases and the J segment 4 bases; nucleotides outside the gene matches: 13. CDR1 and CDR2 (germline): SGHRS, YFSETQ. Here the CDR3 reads CASSRARTSGGPPTGELFF. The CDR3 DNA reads TGCGCCAGCAGCCGTGCCCGGACTAGCGGGGGTCCCCCCACCGGGGAGCTGTTTTTT.

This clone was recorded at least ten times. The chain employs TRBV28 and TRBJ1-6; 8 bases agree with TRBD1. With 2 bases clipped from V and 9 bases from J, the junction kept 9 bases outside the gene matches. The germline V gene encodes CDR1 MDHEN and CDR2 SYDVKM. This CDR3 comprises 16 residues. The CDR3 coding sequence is TGTGCCAGCAGTTTAAGGTCGTACAGGGGGTTTTCACCCCTCCACTTT. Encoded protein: CASSLRSYRGFSPLHF.

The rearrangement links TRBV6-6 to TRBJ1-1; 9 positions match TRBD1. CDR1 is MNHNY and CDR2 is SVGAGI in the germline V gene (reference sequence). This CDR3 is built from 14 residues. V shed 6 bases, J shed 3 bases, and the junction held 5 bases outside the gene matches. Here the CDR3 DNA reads TGTGCCAGCAGATTACAGGGGGCTGACACTGAAGCTTTCTTT. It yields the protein CASRLQGADTEAFF.

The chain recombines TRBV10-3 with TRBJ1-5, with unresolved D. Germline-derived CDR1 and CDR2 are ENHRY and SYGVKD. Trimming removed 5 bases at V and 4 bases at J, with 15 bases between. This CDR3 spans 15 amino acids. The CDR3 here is CAISPRGPGNQPQHF. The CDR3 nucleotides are TGTGCCATCAGTCCCCGCGGACCGGGAAATCAGCCCCAGCATTTT.

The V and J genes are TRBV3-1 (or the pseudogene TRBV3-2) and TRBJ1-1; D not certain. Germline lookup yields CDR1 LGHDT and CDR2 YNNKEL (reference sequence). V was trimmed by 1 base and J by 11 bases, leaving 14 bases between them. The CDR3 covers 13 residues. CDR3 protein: CASSQGAAPGAFF. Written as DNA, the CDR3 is TGTGCCAGCAGCCAAGGGGCAGCCCCTGGGGCTTTCTTT.

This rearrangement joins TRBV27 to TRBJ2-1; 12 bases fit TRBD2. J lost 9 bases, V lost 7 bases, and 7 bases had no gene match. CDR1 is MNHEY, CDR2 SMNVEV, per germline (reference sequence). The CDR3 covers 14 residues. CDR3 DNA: TGTGCCAGCACCCCGGGACTAGCGGGCCCTGAGCAGTTCTTC. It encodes CASTPGLAGPEQFF.

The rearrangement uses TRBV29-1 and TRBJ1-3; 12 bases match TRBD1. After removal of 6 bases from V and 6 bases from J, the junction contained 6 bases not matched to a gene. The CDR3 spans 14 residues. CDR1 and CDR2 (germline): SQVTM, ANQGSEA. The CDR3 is CSVWDRGRENTIYF. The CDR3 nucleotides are TGCAGCGTATGGGACAGGGGGCGAGAAAACACCATATATTTT.

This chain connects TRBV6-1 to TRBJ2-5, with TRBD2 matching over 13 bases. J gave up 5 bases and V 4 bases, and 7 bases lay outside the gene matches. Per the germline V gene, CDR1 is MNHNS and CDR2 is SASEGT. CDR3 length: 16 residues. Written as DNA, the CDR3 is TGTGCCAGCAGTGTGATACTAGCGGGGGGGCAGGAGACCCAGTACTTC. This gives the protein CASSVILAGGQETQYF.

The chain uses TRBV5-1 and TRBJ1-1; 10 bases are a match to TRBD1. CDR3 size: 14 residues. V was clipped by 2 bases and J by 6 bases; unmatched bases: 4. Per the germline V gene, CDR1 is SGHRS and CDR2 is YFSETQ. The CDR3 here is CASSFRDRGSEAFF. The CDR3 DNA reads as TGCGCCAGCAGCTTCCGGGACAGGGGCTCTGAAGCTTTCTTT.

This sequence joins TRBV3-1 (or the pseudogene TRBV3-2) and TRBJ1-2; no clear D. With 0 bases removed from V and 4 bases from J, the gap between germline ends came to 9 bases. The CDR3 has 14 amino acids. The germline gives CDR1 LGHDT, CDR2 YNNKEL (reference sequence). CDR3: CASSQELAVYGYTF. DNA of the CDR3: TGTGCCAGCAGCCAAGAGTTGGCCGTCTATGGCTACACCTTC.

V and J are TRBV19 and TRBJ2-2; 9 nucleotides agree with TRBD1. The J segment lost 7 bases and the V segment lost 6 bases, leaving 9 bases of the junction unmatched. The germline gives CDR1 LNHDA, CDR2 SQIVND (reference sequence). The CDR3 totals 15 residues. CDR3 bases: TGTGCCAGTAGAGCCGGGACAGGGCAGGTCGGGGAGCTGTTTTTT. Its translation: CASRAGTGQVGELFF.

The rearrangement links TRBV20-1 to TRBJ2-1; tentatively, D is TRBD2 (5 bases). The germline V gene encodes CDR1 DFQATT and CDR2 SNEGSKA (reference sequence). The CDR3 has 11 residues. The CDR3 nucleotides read TGCAGCGCCACGCCGGGGAGTGAGCAGTTCTTC. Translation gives CSATPGSEQFF.

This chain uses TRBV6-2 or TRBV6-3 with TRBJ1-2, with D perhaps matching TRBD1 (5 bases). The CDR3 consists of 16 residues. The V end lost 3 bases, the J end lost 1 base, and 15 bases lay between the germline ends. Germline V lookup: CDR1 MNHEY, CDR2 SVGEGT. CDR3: CASSYHPDNNNYGYTF. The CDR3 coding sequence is TGTGCCAGCAGTTATCACCCGGACAACAATAACTATGGCTACACCTTC.

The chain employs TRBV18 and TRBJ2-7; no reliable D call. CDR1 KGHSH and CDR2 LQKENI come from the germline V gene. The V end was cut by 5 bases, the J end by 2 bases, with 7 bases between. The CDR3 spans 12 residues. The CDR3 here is CASSTYTYEQYF. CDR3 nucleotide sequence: TGTGCCAGCTCAACCTATACCTACGAGCAGTACTTC.